The TCR beta chain under discussion was sequenced for a study of cytomegalovirus exposure and HLA in healthy donors. Germline assignment: CDR1 SGHTA and CDR2 FQGNSA. This CDR3 spans 13 amino acids. Trimming cost V 5 bases and J 7 bases; bases outside gene matches: 3. PCR involved 60 Vbeta and 13 Jbeta primers. Authors' processing steps: There were about 86 million unique TCR beta chains by a later count, and some 10 million of them were shared. Assay: immunoSEQ multiplex PCR; the TCRdb copy retains only in-frame clones and omits some. V and J calls and clone size are those listed in that table; D and trimming were worked out from the DNA. Listed are some 60,000 clones; roughly 4% falls within the top ten.

The sample comprised PBMCs. The chain carries TRBV7-2 and TRBJ1-4; 8 nucleotides line up with TRBD1. The clonotype was recovered from a male donor in good health and CMV-seronegative. The CDR3 spells CASSPDRGEKLFF. The CDR3 coding sequence is TGTGCCAGCAGCCCCGACAGGGGTGAAAAACTGTTTTTT.